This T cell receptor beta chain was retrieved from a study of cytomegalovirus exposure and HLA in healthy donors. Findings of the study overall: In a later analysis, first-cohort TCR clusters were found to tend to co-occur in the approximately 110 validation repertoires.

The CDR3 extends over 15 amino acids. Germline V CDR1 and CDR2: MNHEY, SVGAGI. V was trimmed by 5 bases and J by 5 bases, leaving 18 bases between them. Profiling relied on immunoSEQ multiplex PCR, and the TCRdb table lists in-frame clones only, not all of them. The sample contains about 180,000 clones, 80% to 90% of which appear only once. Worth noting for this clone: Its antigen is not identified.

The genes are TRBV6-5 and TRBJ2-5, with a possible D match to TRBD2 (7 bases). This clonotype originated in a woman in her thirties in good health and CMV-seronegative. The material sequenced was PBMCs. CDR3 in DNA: TGTGCCAGCAGTCGTCCGGGGGGCCCCGCTGAGACCCAGTACTTC. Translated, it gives CASSRPGGPAETQYF.